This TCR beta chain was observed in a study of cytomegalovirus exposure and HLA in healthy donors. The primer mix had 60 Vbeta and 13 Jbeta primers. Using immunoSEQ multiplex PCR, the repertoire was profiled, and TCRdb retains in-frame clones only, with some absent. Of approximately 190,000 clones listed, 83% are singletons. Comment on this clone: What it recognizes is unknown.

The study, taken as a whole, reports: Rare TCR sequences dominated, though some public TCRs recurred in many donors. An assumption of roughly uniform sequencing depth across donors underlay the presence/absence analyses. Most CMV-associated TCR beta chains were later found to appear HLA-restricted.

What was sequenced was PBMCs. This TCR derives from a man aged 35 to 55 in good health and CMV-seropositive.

CDR3 nucleotides: TGTGCCAGCAGCCCCGGTTCGGTAATGGGCCCAGCTGGGACCTTC. Translation gives CASSPGSVMGPAGTF. This chain connects TRBV4-2 to TRBJ1-2, with no clear D. CDR1 is LGHNA and CDR2 is YNFKEQ in the germline V gene. The CDR3 is made up of 15 amino acids. The germline V and J ends were trimmed by 4 bases and 14 bases, with 26 bases remaining between them.